The next 12 T cell receptor beta chains were all read from a single sample in a study of PD-L1 blockade in urothelial cancer. Profiling relied on immunoSEQ multiplex PCR, and the TCRdb table lists in-frame clones only, not all of them. The sample shows under 50,000 clones, around 90% of them seen only once. The sample here was PBMCs, taken around atezolizumab (anti-PD-L1) treatment. Receptors originate from a man in his 70s with urothelial cancer.

V and J are TRBV15 and TRBJ2-5; D may be TRBD1 (6 bases). CDR1 and CDR2 from the germline V gene are LNHNV and YYDKDF (reference sequence). V lost 5 bases to trimming and J lost 5 bases, with 15 bases between them. This CDR3 spans 14 amino acids. CDR3 DNA: TGTGCCACCAGCCCGCCGGACAGCGGCGAGACCCAGTACTTC. Protein product: CATSPPDSGETQYF.

The chain couples TRBV30 to TRBJ1-2; no clear D. The germline CDR1 and CDR2 sequences are GTSNPN and SVGIG (reference sequence). The CDR3 is 12 residues long. Trimming removed 4 bases from V and 8 bases from J, with 14 bases in between. The CDR3 nucleotides read TGTGCCTGGATTGGAGCGATCTCGGGCTACACCTTC. Amino acids: CAWIGAISGYTF.

The rearrangement joins TRBV30 to TRBJ1-2; D unresolved. The CDR3 totals 11 residues. Looked up from germline, CDR1 is GTSNPN and CDR2 is SVGIG (reference sequence). Trimming took off 7 bases at V and 6 bases at J, with 12 bases between the two ends. CDR3 amino acids: CASVRSDGYTF. Here the CDR3 DNA reads TGTGCCTCGGTGCGAAGTGATGGCTACACCTTC.

The V call is TRBV7-9, the J call TRBJ2-3; TRBD2 agrees at 9 bases. This CDR3 contains 17 residues. Per germline, CDR1 SEHNR and CDR2 FQNEAQ (reference sequence). The V and J ends lost 5 bases and 1 base, in that order; junction bases with no gene match: 10. This chain's CDR3 is CASSPSGRLPGTDTQYF. The DNA of the CDR3 is TGTGCCAGCAGCCCCAGCGGGAGGCTACCTGGCACAGATACGCAGTATTTT. Full variable domain (outside the CDR3, taken from reference TRBV7-9 and TRBJ2-3): DTGVSQNPRHKITKRGQNVTFRCDPISEHNRLYWYRQTLGQGPEFLTYFQNEAQLEKSRLLSDRFSAERPKGSFSTLEIQRTEQGDSAMYLCASSPSGRLPGTDTQYFGPGTRLTVL.

V and J are TRBV10-1 and TRBJ2-7, with 10 bases matching TRBD1. This CDR3 contains 15 residues. Germline CDR1 is WNHNN and CDR2 is SYGVQD (reference sequence). V shed 3 bases, J shed 7 bases, and the junction held 9 bases outside the gene matches. The CDR3 is CASSDPGTGVQEQYF. In DNA form, the CDR3 reads TGCGCCAGCAGTGACCCCGGGACAGGGGTACAAGAGCAGTACTTC.

This clone was seen just once. Sequence at one end of the junction differs from germline and may be a read error. Different DNA sequences within this sample yield the same CDR3. This sequence joins TRBV30 and TRBJ1-3, with D hard to call. CDR3 length equals 14 residues. Looked up from germline, CDR1 is GTSNPN and CDR2 is SVGIG (reference sequence). The CDR3 DNA sequence: TGTGCCTGGAAAGGAGATTTCTCTGGAAACACTATATATTTT. Translated: CAWKGDFSGNTIYF.

The table lists this clone with a count of one. The chain recombines TRBV28 with TRBJ1-1; TRBD1 is a possible D gene (5 bases). V was pared by 3 bases and J by 1 base, with 15 bases between. The V gene's germline CDR1 is MDHEN and CDR2 SYDVKM. This CDR3 is 16 amino acids long. The CDR3 reads CASSFGGVGPNTEAFF. CDR3 DNA sequence: TGTGCCAGCAGTTTCGGGGGGGTGGGGCCGAACACTGAAGCTTTCTTT.

The chain recombines TRBV6-1 with TRBJ1-2; 9 nucleotides agree with TRBD1. From germline, CDR1 is MNHNS and CDR2 SASEGT. V trimming: 4 bases; J trimming: 6 bases; junction bases outside the gene matches: 3. This CDR3 contains 13 residues. The CDR3 region has the DNA TGTGCCAGCAGTGCCCGGACAGGGGATGGCTACACCTTC. Protein: CASSARTGDGYTF.

The V gene is TRBV7-6, the J gene TRBJ2-5, with D maybe TRBD2 (5 bases). Germline-derived CDR1 and CDR2 are SGHVS and FNYEAQ. Trimming stripped 5 bases from V and 2 bases from J, with 9 bases between. This CDR3 has 13 amino acids. The CDR3 protein is CASSPTSQETQYF. The CDR3 DNA is TGTGCCAGCAGCCCAACTAGTCAAGAGACCCAGTACTTC.

The V gene is TRBV27, the J gene TRBJ2-5, with 12 bases fitting TRBD2. This CDR3 spans 16 amino acids. Germline V gene data show CDR1 as MNHEY and CDR2 as SMNVEV (reference sequence). Trimming took 4 bases from V and 5 from J; bases not matched to a gene: 8. CDR3 protein: CASSSTSGRSWETQYF. DNA of the CDR3: TGTGCCAGCAGTTCGACTAGCGGGAGATCATGGGAGACCCAGTACTTC.

This chain connects TRBV9 to TRBJ2-1, with 8 bases aligning to TRBD1. Germline loops: CDR1 SGDLS, CDR2 YYNGEE. V lost 4 bases and J lost 0; bases outside the gene matches: 9. This CDR3 is built from 17 residues. Written as DNA, the CDR3 is TGTGCCAGCAGCCCCCATCGGACAGGGAGCTCCTACAATGAGCAGTTCTTC. Protein: CASSPHRTGSSYNEQFF.

The chain has TRBV6-5 and TRBJ1-5, with 7 bases identical to TRBD1. The V gene's germline CDR1 is MNHEY and CDR2 SVGAGI. This CDR3 is built from 16 residues. V lost 0 bases, J lost 4 bases, and 6 bases stayed unmatched. This CDR3 reads CASSYSGDSRNQPQHF. CDR3 nucleotide sequence: TGTGCCAGCAGTTACTCGGGGGACAGCCGGAATCAGCCCCAGCATTTT.